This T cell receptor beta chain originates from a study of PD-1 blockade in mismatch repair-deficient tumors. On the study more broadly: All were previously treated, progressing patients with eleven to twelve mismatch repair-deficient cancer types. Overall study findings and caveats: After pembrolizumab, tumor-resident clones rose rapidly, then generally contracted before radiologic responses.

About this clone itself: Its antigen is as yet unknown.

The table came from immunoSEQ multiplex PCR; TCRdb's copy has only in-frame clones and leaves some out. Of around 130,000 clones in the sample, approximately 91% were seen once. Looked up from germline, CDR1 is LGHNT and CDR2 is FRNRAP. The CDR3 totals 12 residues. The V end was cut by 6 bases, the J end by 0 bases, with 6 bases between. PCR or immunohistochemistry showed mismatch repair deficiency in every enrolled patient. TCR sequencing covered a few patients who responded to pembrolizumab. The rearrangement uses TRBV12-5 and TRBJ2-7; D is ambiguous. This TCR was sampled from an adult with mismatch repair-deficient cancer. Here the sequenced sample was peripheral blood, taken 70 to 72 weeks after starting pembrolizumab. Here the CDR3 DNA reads TGTGCTAGTGGCGGGTCCTCCTACGAGCAGTACTTC. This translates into CASGGSSYEQYF. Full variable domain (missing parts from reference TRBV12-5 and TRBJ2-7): DARVTQTPRHKVTEMGQEVTMRCQPILGHNTVFWYRQTMMQGLELLAYFRNRAPLDDSGMPKDRFSAEMPDATLATLKIQPSEPRDSAVYFCASGGSSYEQYFGPGTRLTVT.